This paragraph reports one T cell receptor (beta chain). The germline gives CDR1 SGHNT, CDR2 YYREEE (reference sequence). With 10 bases clipped from V and 4 bases from J, the junction kept 12 bases outside the gene matches. CDR3 size: 15 residues. The sample belongs to a study of blood T cell repertoires in COVID-19. Study-level information: PBMCs, B-cell-depleted T cells, or T cells provided the cDNA or gDNA that made up the material.

A Seattle source enrolled patients during active infection and followed them longitudinally. TCRdb's table, derived via immunoSEQ multiplex PCR, lists solely in-frame clones and lacks some. The data show some 210,000 clones, with 80% to 95% seen just once and around 0.84% held by the top ten. Sequencing was carried out using peripheral blood. V gene TRBV5-4 combines with J gene TRBJ2-1; 9 bases are shared with TRBD2. This clonotype was obtained from a man aged 60 to 69 with COVID-19, enrolled during active disease. The CDR3 nucleotides read TGTGCCGTAGAGGGGAGTGCGGGAGGGTACAATGAGCAGTTCTTC. It specifies CAVEGSAGGYNEQFF.